These T cell receptor beta chains were read from a single sample in a study of blood T cell repertoires in COVID-19. This table comes from immunoSEQ multiplex PCR, and its TCRdb copy is limited to in-frame clones, with some not included. The sample holds 130,000 to 150,000 clones, around 85% seen once. Input material: peripheral blood. The receptors here all came from a woman in her sixties with COVID-19, enrolled during active disease. Each CDR3 is given with its conserved first and last residue. A D gene is named only where the DNA matches it firmly. Part of the rows lack a size; the others show once, few, many or a class for expanded clones.

clone_size d_call j_call v_call cdr3_nt cdr3_aa
NA NA TRBJ2-4 TRBV10-3 TGTGCCATCAGTGACGTAGCCAAAAACATTCAGTACTTC CAISDVAKNIQYF
NA NA TRBJ2-3 TRBV6-5 TGTGCCAGCAGTTACGGGCCCCACACAGATACGCAGTATTTT CASSYGPHTDTQYF
NA NA TRBJ1-2 TRBV20-1 TGCAGTGCTAGTGCGCAGAACTATGGCTACACCTTC CSASAQNYGYTF
NA NA TRBJ1-2 TRBV5-8 TGTGCCAGCAGCCTCCCTCTGACGAGGAACTATGGCTACACCTTC CASSLPLTRNYGYTF
NA NA TRBJ1-2 TRBV6-5 TGTGCCAGCAGTTTGCAGGGTGGTCATGGCTACACCTTC CASSLQGGHGYTF
NA NA TRBJ2-1 TRBV21-1 TGTGCCAGCAGCCCACGACTAACAGGGTCCGGTTCCTCCTACAATGAGCAGTTCTTC CASSPRLTGSGSSYNEQFF
NA NA TRBJ2-7 TRBV30 TGTGCCTGCGAGAAGGCTGGCCGCCGGGACTTC CACEKAGRRDF
NA TRBD1 TRBJ1-4 TRBV6-5 TGTGCCAGCAGTTCCCTGGGACAGGGAGGAGAAAAACTGTTTTTT CASSSLGQGGEKLFF
NA NA TRBJ2-7 TRBV5-5 TGTGCCAGCAGCTTGGGTCCAGGTTCGGAGCAGTACTTC CASSLGPGSEQYF
NA NA TRBJ1-4 TRBV7-9 TGTGCCAGCAGCTTAAGAGGGGGAAGTGAAAAACTGTTTTTT CASSLRGGSEKLFF
NA TRBD1 TRBJ1-3 TRBV19 TGTGCCAGCACATTAGACAGGGCCTCTGGAAACACCATATATTTT CASTLDRASGNTIYF
NA NA TRBJ1-3 TRBV7-3 TGTGCCAGCAGCTTACAGGGGAGTCAACCCTCTGGAAACACCATATATTTT CASSLQGSQPSGNTIYF
NA NA TRBJ1-3 TRBV19 TGTGCCAGTAGTATCCAGGAGGGAACCGGAAACACCATATATTTT CASSIQEGTGNTIYF
NA NA TRBJ2-3 TRBV5-1 TGCGCCAGCAGCTTGCCGGAGAGTAGCACAGATACGCAGTATTTT CASSLPESSTDTQYF
NA NA TRBJ1-4 TRBV25-1 TGTGCCAGCAGTGATGAGTCAGGGAATGAAAAACTGTTTTTT CASSDESGNEKLFF
NA NA TRBJ1-3 TRBV12-5 TGTGCTAGTGGTTTGGATACCCCAGGGGCTGGAAACACCATATATTTT CASGLDTPGAGNTIYF
once NA TRBJ2-2 TRBV5-4 TGTGCCAGCAGCTTGGGACAGTCTCCCACCGGGGAGCTGTTTTTT CASSLGQSPTGELFF
NA TRBD1 TRBJ2-4 TRBV7-3 TGTGCCAGCAGCTTAGGGACAGGGGCCGGAAACATTCAGTACTTC CASSLGTGAGNIQYF
NA TRBD1 TRBJ1-6 TRBV5-4 TGTGCCAGCAGCCCTCGGGACAGATGGGATTCACCCCTCCACTTT CASSPRDRWDSPLHF
NA NA TRBJ2-5 TRBV27 TGTGCCAGCAGTTACCCAGGGCAAGAGACCCAGTACTTC CASSYPGQETQYF
NA TRBD2 TRBJ2-1 TRBV18 TGTGCCAGCTCACCAGGAACGGGGGGGAAACTATACAATGAGCAGTTCTTC CASSPGTGGKLYNEQFF
once NA TRBJ1-2 TRBV19 TGTGCCAGTAGTGTCTCCGACGGGAACTATGGCTACACCTTC CASSVSDGNYGYTF
NA NA TRBJ2-3 TRBV29-1 TGCAGCGTTGAGGGGGCGGGGGAGAGCACAGATACGCAGTATTTT CSVEGAGESTDTQYF
NA TRBD2 TRBJ2-3 TRBV4-1 TGCGCCAGCAGCCTAGTCAGCGGGGGGGCGAGGGATACGCAGTATTTT CASSLVSGGARDTQYF
NA NA TRBJ2-3 TRBV10-1 TGCGCCAGCAGTGATGAATTGGTAGCCTCAGATACGCAGTATTTT CASSDELVASDTQYF
NA NA TRBJ2-2 TRBV4-3 TGCGCCAGCAGCCAAGGATGGCCGAACACCGGGGAGCTGTTTTTT CASSQGWPNTGELFF
NA NA TRBJ1-1 TRBV29-1 TGCAGCGGAAACAGGTTCAACACTGAAGCTTTCTTT CSGNRFNTEAFF
NA TRBD2 TRBJ2-1 TRBV10-2 TGCGCCAGCAGCCCTTTTGCGGGGGGGCCGGGTGAGCAGTTCTTC CASSPFAGGPGEQFF
NA TRBD2 TRBJ2-1 TRBV27 TGTGCCAGCAGTTTAGCACTACTAGCGGGGGGCCCTCTATCCGAGCAGTTCTTC CASSLALLAGGPLSEQFF
few NA TRBJ1-2 TRBV2 TGTGCCAGCAAGAGGGAAGGCAGCCTTAACTATGGCTACACCTTC CASKREGSLNYGYTF
NA TRBD2 TRBJ2-3 TRBV4-2 TGTGCCAGCAGCCACCAGATCCGGGGGGGGACAGATACGCAGTATTTT CASSHQIRGGTDTQYF
NA NA TRBJ1-5 TRBV19 TGTGCCAGTACCCTTCGGGGGGAAAGCAATCAGCCCCAGCATTTT CASTLRGESNQPQHF
NA TRBD1 TRBJ1-6 TRBV4-2 TGTGCCAGCAGCCTGTTGGGACAGTCAGATTCACCCCTCCACTTT CASSLLGQSDSPLHF
NA TRBD2 TRBJ2-3 TRBV19 TGTGCCAGTAGTCCCAGGACTAGCGGGGTAGCAGATACGCAGTATTTT CASSPRTSGVADTQYF
few NA TRBJ1-5 TRBV5-6 TGTGCCAGCAGCTTATACAGGGCGCGGGATCAGCCCCAGCATTTT CASSLYRARDQPQHF
NA TRBD2 TRBJ2-5 TRBV19 TGTGCCAGTAGTCCCCGACTAGCGGGGGGAATAGGAGAGACCCAGTACTTC CASSPRLAGGIGETQYF
once TRBD1 TRBJ1-2 TRBV12-5 TGTGCTAGTGGTCCGGACAGGGTTGCTTATGGCTACACCTTC CASGPDRVAYGYTF
NA TRBD1 TRBJ1-1 TRBV5-8 TGTGCCAGCAGCTTGGCGGGGACAGGGGGGACTGAAGCTTTCTTT CASSLAGTGGTEAFF
few TRBD2 TRBJ2-5 TRBV5-1 TGCGCCAGCAGCTTGGTACTAGCGGGGGAAGAGACCCAGTACTTC CASSLVLAGEETQYF
NA TRBD2 TRBJ2-3 TRBV7-9 TGTGCCAGCAGCTTATTGGGCCTAGCGGGGGGCACAGATACGCAGTATTTT CASSLLGLAGGTDTQYF
NA NA TRBJ1-2 TRBV5-4 TGTGCCAGCAGCTTTATGACAGTCTATGGCTACACCTTC CASSFMTVYGYTF
NA TRBD2 TRBJ2-1 TRBV19 TGTGCCAGTAGTATAGGGGGAGGGGACGGAGACAATGAGCAGTTCTTC CASSIGGGDGDNEQFF
NA NA TRBJ1-6 TRBV5-1 TGCGCCAGCAGCTTGATCGCCCTATCTCCAGGGCCCCGCGGCCTCAGTTCACCCCTCCACTTT CASSLIALSPGPRGLSSPLHF
NA TRBD1 TRBJ1-2 TRBV6-1 TGTGCCAGCAGTGAAGTGGGGACAGGGAACGGCTACACCTTC CASSEVGTGNGYTF
NA NA TRBJ2-7 TRBV27 TGTGCCAGCAGTTTATCGGGGGCGCTGTACGAGCAGTACTTC CASSLSGALYEQYF
NA NA TRBJ2-1 TRBV9 TGTGCCAGCAGCGTTGGGCGATACAATGAGCAGTTCTTC CASSVGRYNEQFF
NA NA TRBJ1-2 TRBV3-1/TRBV3-2 TGTGCCAGCAGCGACCCCGGGGGGGGGTATGGCTACACCTTC CASSDPGGGYGYTF
NA NA TRBJ2-7 TRBV15 TGTGCCACTACGGCGCAGGACTCCTACGAGCAGTACTTC CATTAQDSYEQYF
NA TRBD2 TRBJ2-5 TRBV30 TGTGCCTGGAGTGTGACTAGCGGGGAGGTTGGAGAGACCCAGTACTTC CAWSVTSGEVGETQYF
NA TRBD1 TRBJ2-1 TRBV6-4 TGTGCCAGCAGTCTGGCAGGGGGTTTAATCAATGAGCAGTTCTTC CASSLAGGLINEQFF
NA NA TRBJ2-1 TRBV7-2 TGTGCCAGCAGCCCGCACGGGACTCCTCAGGACAATGAGCAGTTCTTC CASSPHGTPQDNEQFF